This T cell receptor (beta chain) comes out of a study of T cells in Graves' hyperthyroidism and ophthalmopathy. The V segment lost 5 bases and the J segment 5 bases; nucleotides outside the gene matches: 9. Germline loops: CDR1 MNHEY, CDR2 SVGAGI. The CDR3 runs 18 residues. Amplified TCR beta CDR3 regions came from RNA transcripts. TCR CDR3 underwent first-round RT-PCR with the HTBI primer set. A single record per CDR3 protein comes from TCRdb applying MiXCR to the multiplex PCR reads. The top ten hold about 50% of the sample, which has fewer than 350,000 distinct CDR3 sequences, 21% seen once. Sequences were obtained from blood. The chain combines TRBV6-5 with TRBJ2-2; 15 bases match TRBD2. The sequence was collected from a woman in her forties or fifties with Graves' hyperthyroidism. DNA for the CDR3: TGTGCCAGCAGTAACCTCGGGACTAGCGGGAGGAATACCGGGGAGCTGTTTTTT. Its translation: CASSNLGTSGRNTGELFF.